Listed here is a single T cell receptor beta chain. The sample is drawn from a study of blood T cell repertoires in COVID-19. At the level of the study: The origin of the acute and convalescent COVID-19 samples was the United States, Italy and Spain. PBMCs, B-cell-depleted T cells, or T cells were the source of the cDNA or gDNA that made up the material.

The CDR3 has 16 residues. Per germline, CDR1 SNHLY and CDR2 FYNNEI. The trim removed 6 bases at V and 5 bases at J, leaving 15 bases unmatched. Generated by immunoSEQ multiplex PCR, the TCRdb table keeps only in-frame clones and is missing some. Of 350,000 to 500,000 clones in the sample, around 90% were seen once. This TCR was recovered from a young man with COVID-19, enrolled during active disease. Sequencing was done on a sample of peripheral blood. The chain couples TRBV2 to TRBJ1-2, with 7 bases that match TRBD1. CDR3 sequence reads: CASSLQGVVVDYGYTF. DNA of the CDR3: TGTGCCAGCAGCCTTCAGGGGGTCGTCGTCGATTATGGCTACACCTTC. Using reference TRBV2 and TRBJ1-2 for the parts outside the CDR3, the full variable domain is EPEVTQTPSHQVTQMGQEVILRCVPISNHLYFYWYRQILGQKVEFLVSFYNNEISEKSEIFDDQFSVERPDGSNFTLKIRSTKLEDSAMYFCASSLQGVVVDYGYTFGSGTRLTVV.